A selection of T cell receptor beta chains follows, all from one sample in a study of blood T cells in healthy people across ages. TCRdb itself ran the 5' RACE reads through MiXCR, one entry per CDR3 protein. Here the sample spans 650,000 to 1,000,000 distinct CDR3 sequences, around 36% being singletons. The specimen sequenced was blood. These receptors originate from a man younger than 30 in good health. The CDR3 runs from the conserved cysteine through the conserved F or W. The D gene is left open where the match is weak. Not all rows give a size; the values are once, few, many and, for expanded clones, a class.

v_gene	abundance	j_gene	d_gene	CDR3aa	CDR3nt
TRBV7-2	.	TRBJ2-5	TRBD1	CGSSPRTGPETQYF	TGTGGCAGTAGCCCCCGGACAGGGCCGGAGACCCAGTACTTC
TRBV20-1	few	TRBJ2-1	.	CSARGLALEQFF	TGCAGTGCCCGGGGGCTAGCGCTTGAGCAGTTCTTC
TRBV12-3/TRBV12-4	.	TRBJ2-7	.	CASSFGGVDEQYF	TGTGCCAGCAGTTTCGGGGGCGTCGATGAGCAGTACTTC
TRBV5-5	few	TRBJ2-1	.	CASSLDRRQFF	TGTGCCAGCAGCTTGGACAGGAGGCAGTTCTTC
TRBV11-1	.	TRBJ2-7	.	CASSLARTEQYF	TGTGCCAGCAGCTTAGCGCGGACCGAGCAGTACTTC
TRBV20-1	many	TRBJ2-4	.	CSARGLGAKNIQYF	TGCAGTGCTAGAGGTTTGGGAGCCAAAAACATTCAGTACTTC
TRBV6-5	.	TRBJ1-2	.	CAAKEGKSGYTF	TGTGCTGCCAAAGAGGGGAAGTCTGGCTACACCTTC
TRBV20-1	few	TRBJ2-6	.	CSARPMGANVLTF	TGCAGTGCTAGACCAATGGGGGCCAACGTCCTGACTTTC
TRBV30	.	TRBJ2-2	.	CAWSVHPNTGELFF	TGTGCCTGGAGTGTACACCCGAACACCGGGGAGCTGTTTTTT
TRBV5-1	few	TRBJ2-7	TRBD1	CASSFKPTRTGVNEQYF	TGCGCCAGCAGCTTCAAACCCACCCGGACAGGGGTCAATGAGCAGTACTTC
TRBV30	.	TRBJ2-3	.	CAWDWGNTDTQYF	TGTGCCTGGGACTGGGGAAACACAGATACGCAGTATTTT
TRBV20-1	.	TRBJ2-7	TRBD2	CSARVPAGGIYNEQYF	TGCAGTGCTAGAGTCCCAGCGGGGGGCATATACAATGAGCAGTACTTC
TRBV5-1	.	TRBJ2-2	.	CASSFGADFTGELFF	TGCGCCAGCAGCTTCGGGGCAGACTTCACCGGGGAGCTGTTTTTT
TRBV28	.	TRBJ1-3	.	CASSLSDDLYMSRYSGNTIYF	TGTGCCAGCAGTTTATCGGACGACCTCTACATGTCCCGCTACTCTGGAAACACCATATATTTT
TRBV20-1	.	TRBJ2-5	TRBD2	CSAPPASSGAEIEETQYF	TGCAGTGCCCCACCTGCGTCTAGCGGGGCCGAGATAGAAGAGACCCAGTACTTC
TRBV28	.	TRBJ2-2	.	CASRRFGDTGELFF	TGTGCCAGCAGACGATTCGGGGACACCGGGGAGCTGTTTTTT
TRBV20-1	many	TRBJ1-2	.	CSARGDLDAANYGYTF	TGCAGTGCTAGGGGCGACTTGGACGCCGCTAACTATGGCTACACCTTC
TRBV28	.	TRBJ2-1	TRBD1	CASRTGSNNEQLF	TGTGCCAGCCGGACAGGGTCGAACAATGAGCAGCTCTTC
TRBV29-1	many	TRBJ2-5	TRBD2	CSVGTSGGWETQYF	TGCAGCGTCGGGACTAGCGGGGGATGGGAGACCCAGTACTTC
TRBV20-1	few	TRBJ2-5	TRBD1	CSASLGDRTSQETQYF	TGCAGTGCTAGCCTAGGGGACAGGACGAGCCAAGAGACCCAGTACTTC
TRBV29-1	.	TRBJ2-3	TRBD1	CSARTGDSADTQYF	TGCAGCGCACGGACAGGGGATAGTGCAGATACGCAGTATTTT
TRBV5-5	few	TRBJ2-1	TRBD2	CASSSLAATYNEQFF	TGTGCCAGCAGCTCCCTAGCGGCCACCTACAATGAGCAGTTCTTC
TRBV19	.	TRBJ1-1	TRBD1	CASSPLTTGDTEAFF	TGTGCCAGTAGTCCCCTGACTACAGGGGACACTGAAGCTTTCTTT
TRBV14	few	TRBJ2-1	.	CASSQVAEQFF	TGTGCCAGCAGCCAAGTGGCTGAGCAGTTCTTC
TRBV4-1	few	TRBJ1-6	.	CASSQALSPLHF	TGCGCCAGCAGCCAAGCGCTCTCACCCCTCCACTTT
TRBV4-1	once	TRBJ1-1	.	CASSPPGTPNTEAFF	TGCGCCAGCAGCCCCCCCGGAACACCGAACACTGAAGCTTTCTTT
TRBV7-2	.	TRBJ1-1	.	CASSLRQGLPNTEAFF	TGTGCCAGCAGCTTACGCCAGGGGCTACCGAACACTGAAGCTTTCTTT
TRBV20-1	.	TRBJ2-3	.	CSAWRDTQYF	TGCAGTGCTTGGAGAGATACGCAGTATTTT
TRBV20-1	many	TRBJ2-7	.	CSARQGSYEQYF	TGCAGTGCTAGACAGGGGTCCTACGAGCAGTACTTC
TRBV2	.	TRBJ1-2	.	CASSGGTYGYTF	TGTGCCAGCTCGGGAGGGACATATGGCTACACCTTC
TRBV28	.	TRBJ1-2	TRBD1	CASTGTVAGYTF	TGTGCCAGCACTGGGACAGTAGCAGGCTACACCTTC
TRBV2	.	TRBJ1-1	.	CASSAESNTEAFF	TGTGCCAGCAGTGCCGAGTCTAACACTGAAGCTTTCTTT
TRBV4-3	few	TRBJ2-1	.	CASSQDTQGPYNEQFF	TGCGCCAGCAGCCAAGATACACAGGGACCGTACAATGAGCAGTTCTTC